This T cell receptor beta chain is from a study of molecular identifiers for immune sequencing clone quantification. Study-wide points: Single-cell amounts of spiked Jurkat TCR RNA were reportedly detectable among roughly 950,000 naive cells.

Previously described methods and listed TCR primers produced bulk TCR libraries. TCRdb ran MiXCR on the PCR reads and lists one entry per CDR3 protein. The sample has around 320,000 distinct CDR3 sequences; 24% are singletons. In regard to this clonotype: What it binds is unknown. A much larger clone lies one base from this, so it may be a read error.

The CDR3 spans 16 residues. Germline V gives CDR1 LNHDA, CDR2 SQIVND (reference sequence). The sequenced material came from naive CD8+ T cells from blood, with Jurkat cell RNA spiked in. Noted subset: FACS-sorted CD8+CD4-CCR7+CD45RA+ naive T cells. The genes are TRBV19 and TRBJ2-1, with 14 bases matching TRBD2. This TCR was recovered from a human donor in good health. Some libraries in this study had Jurkat cell RNA spiked in. CDR3 nucleotide sequence: TGTGCCAGTAGGACTAGCGGGGGGGTTACGGCCAATGAGGAGTTCTTC. Translating gives CASRTSGGVTANEEFF.